The 20 T cell receptor beta chains below were found in one sample sequenced in a study of T cells after yellow fever vaccination. TCRdb re-derived calls from the 5' RACE reads in MiXCR, one entry per CDR3 protein. In the table there are 45,000 to 60,000 distinct CDR3 sequences, 6.6% of which are singletons. This specimen consisted of CD8+ T cells not binding an NS4B(214-222) dextramer, sorted from PBMCs, obtained roughly 45 days after the first yellow fever vaccination. These receptors were taken from a man in his late teens or twenties who received the YFV17D yellow fever vaccine.

This chain joins TRBV12-3 or TRBV12-4 and TRBJ1-5; TRBD1 aligns across 9 bases. V lost 5 bases to trimming and J lost 7 bases; unmatched junction nucleotides: 18. The CDR3 is 18 residues long. The CDR3 loop reads CASSLRDRVVVYGQPQHF. CDR3 nucleotides: TGTGCCAGCAGTCTCCGGGACAGGGTAGTGGTGTACGGACAGCCCCAGCATTTT.

The V call is TRBV13, the J call TRBJ2-7; no reliable D call. V lost 5 bases and J 0 bases, leaving 11 bases between the germline ends. Germline V gene data show CDR1 as PRHDT and CDR2 as FYEKMQ (reference sequence). The CDR3 loop spans 14 amino acids. CDR3 in amino acids: CASSPSGASYEQYF. The CDR3 coding sequence is TGTGCCAGCAGCCCCTCCGGCGCCTCCTACGAGCAGTACTTC.

The CDR3 is CASSEPPRRLETQYF. CDR3 DNA sequence: TGCGCCAGCAGTGAGCCTCCCAGGCGCCTGGAGACCCAGTACTTC. This sequence joins TRBV10-1 and TRBJ2-5, with D unresolved. From germline, CDR1 is WNHNN and CDR2 SYGVQD (reference sequence). This CDR3 is 15 amino acids long. V shed 2 bases and J shed 5 bases, with 15 bases lying between them.

There are many counts of this clonotype. The chain couples TRBV7-2 to TRBJ2-2, with a weak D call TRBD1 (5 bases). This CDR3 comprises 14 residues. V was pared by 4 bases and J by 4 bases, with 10 bases between. Germline CDR1 is SGHTA and CDR2 is FQGNSA. The CDR3 region is CASSYSTVTGELFF. For the CDR3, the DNA is TGTGCCAGCAGCTATTCGACAGTCACCGGGGAGCTGTTTTTT.

This chain connects TRBV7-3 to TRBJ2-2; D might be TRBD1 (5 bases). V was clipped by 6 bases and J by 4 bases, with 9 bases between them. Germline V gene sequence: CDR1 SGHTA, CDR2 FQGTGA. The CDR3 runs to 13 residues. This CDR3 reads CASSSQGTGELFF. The DNA for the CDR3 is TGTGCCAGCAGTTCCCAGGGCACCGGGGAGCTGTTTTTT.

The V gene is TRBV6-4, the J gene TRBJ1-1; D not resolved. Trimming cost V 2 bases and J 4 bases, with 11 bases left between them. This CDR3 comprises 14 residues. CDR1 is MRHNA, CDR2 SNTAGT, per germline. The CDR3 protein is CASSDGKEGTEAFF. The CDR3 DNA sequence: TGTGCCAGCAGTGACGGGAAGGAAGGCACTGAAGCTTTCTTT.

The CDR3 sequence: CASSDPPGPYGYTF. The CDR3 region has the DNA TGTGCCAGCAGCGACCCCCCAGGACCCTATGGCTACACCTTC. This chain connects TRBV7-2 to TRBJ1-2; no reliable D call. The V gene lost 5 bases and the J gene lost 4 bases, with 14 bases spanning the gap. CDR1 and CDR2 (germline): SGHTA, FQGNSA. This CDR3 has 14 residues. The variable domain in full, completed from reference TRBV7-2 and TRBJ1-2, reads GAGVSQSPSNKVTEKGKDVELRCDPISGHTALYWYRQSLGQGLEFLIYFQGNSAPDKSGLPSDRFSAERTGGSVSTLTIQRTQQEDSAVYLCASSDPPGPYGYTFGSGTRLTVV.

This clonotype was picked up a small number of times. The chain is built from TRBV27 and TRBJ2-5; TRBD1 is a possible D gene (6 bases). The V end lost 5 bases, the J end lost 2 bases, and 12 bases lay between the germline ends. Germline-derived CDR1 and CDR2 are MNHEY and SMNVEV (reference sequence). CDR3 length: 14 amino acids. CDR3 protein: CASSPGVEQETQYF. The CDR3 DNA is TGTGCCAGCAGTCCAGGGGTTGAGCAAGAGACCCAGTACTTC.

This clonotype has more than one count but fewer than ten. The rearrangement joins TRBV5-6 to TRBJ1-1; tentatively, D is TRBD1 (6 bases). CDR1 is SGHDT and CDR2 is YYEEEE in the germline V gene. This CDR3 is built from 11 residues. The V and J ends lost 4 bases and 5 bases respectively, with 6 bases between them. The CDR3 sequence: CASSQGTEAFF. DNA for the CDR3: TGTGCCAGCAGCCAGGGGACTGAAGCTTTCTTT.

The sample holds many counts of this clonotype. This chain links TRBV4-1 with TRBJ2-5, with 8 nucleotides matching TRBD1. Germline values: CDR1 MGHRA, CDR2 YSYEKL. The CDR3 spans 15 residues. The trim removed 1 base at V and 0 bases at J, leaving 1 base unmatched. This CDR3 is CASSQGQGNQETQYF. The CDR3 DNA is TGCGCCAGCAGCCAAGGACAGGGGAACCAAGAGACCCAGTACTTC.

For this clonotype: A much larger clone differs by one base, so this may be a read error. The rearrangement joins TRBV28 to TRBJ2-3, with D maybe TRBD2 (5 bases). The CDR3 extends over 14 amino acids. CDR1 and CDR2 (germline): MDHEN, SYDVKM. Between the trimmed V and J ends, which lost 3 bases and 6 bases, there was a span of 13 bases. In nucleotides, the CDR3 is TGTGCCAGCAGTTTCCGCATTCGAGGGGATACGCAGTATTTT. Translating it yields CASSFRIRGDTQYF.

The rearrangement links TRBV7-9 to TRBJ1-1, with D possibly TRBD1 on 6 matching bases. The CDR3 loop spans 15 amino acids. V was pared by 6 bases and J by 4 bases, with 18 bases between. The germline gives CDR1 SEHNR, CDR2 FQNEAQ (reference sequence). The CDR3 sequence: CASSHPGGRITEAFF. The CDR3 DNA sequence: TGTGCCAGCAGTCATCCGGGGGGCAGAATCACTGAAGCTTTCTTT.

This clonotype came up many times. This chain connects TRBV7-9 to TRBJ1-5; 7 bases agree with TRBD1. The CDR3 covers 15 residues. Germline CDR1 SEHNR, CDR2 FQNEAQ (reference sequence). V trimming: 5 bases; J trimming: 0 bases; junction bases outside the gene matches: 4. The CDR3 DNA follows: TGTGCCAGCAGCAAGGGGACAGTTAGCAATCAGCCCCAGCATTTT. Its protein product is CASSKGTVSNQPQHF.

This clonotype was detected ten times or more. The chain joins TRBV6-4 to TRBJ2-2; D gene uncertain. Trimming stripped 0 bases from V and 4 bases from J, with 3 bases between. The CDR3 contains 13 residues. Germline V gene data show CDR1 as MRHNA and CDR2 as SNTAGT. CDR3 sequence (DNA): TGTGCCAGCAGTGACTCTAGCACCGGGGAGCTGTTTTTT. Its translation: CASSDSSTGELFF.

A few counts support this clonotype. This chain uses TRBV6-5 with TRBJ2-4; TRBD2 agrees at 9 bases. V was pared by 4 bases and J by 8 bases, with 3 bases of the junction left unmatched. Germline V gene data show CDR1 as MNHEY and CDR2 as SVGAGI. There are 13 residues in the CDR3. CDR3 nucleotides: TGTGCCAGCAGTTGGCGGGGGGGGGACATTCAGTACTTC. Its translation is CASSWRGGDIQYF.

The chain links TRBV19 to TRBJ1-5, with D unclear. V was trimmed by 7 bases and J by 4 bases, leaving 8 bases between them. The CDR3 spans 12 residues. CDR1 is LNHDA, CDR2 SQIVND, per germline (reference sequence). DNA for the CDR3: TGTGCCAGTACGGCCAGAAATCAGCCCCAGCATTTT. Its translation: CASTARNQPQHF.

This clonotype turned up a few times. The rearrangement uses TRBV7-6 and TRBJ2-7; 10 bases match TRBD2. CDR1 and CDR2 (germline): SGHVS, FNYEAQ. The CDR3 totals 17 residues. V lost 4 bases, J lost 3 bases, and 12 bases stayed unmatched. For the CDR3, the DNA is TGTGCCAGCAGCTGGGGGGATGGACTAGCGGAAAACTACGAGCAGTACTTC. Translated: CASSWGDGLAENYEQYF.

This clonotype was found a few times. The J gene is TRBJ1-1, the V gene TRBV3-1; D possibly corresponds to TRBD1 (5 bases). The germline CDR1 and CDR2 sequences are LGHDT and YNNKEL (reference sequence). This CDR3 spans 16 amino acids. The ends were cut back, 4 bases at V and 2 bases at J, with 17 bases in the middle. CDR3 nucleotides: TGTGCCAGCAGCCTCTGTGGGGGGGGTCCAAACACTGAAGCTTTCTTT. Protein: CASSLCGGGPNTEAFF.

This clonotype has a handful of counts. CDR3 bases: TGTGCCAGCAGCTTGGGTTCCACGGACTATGGCTACACCTTC. Translating gives CASSLGSTDYGYTF. The chain employs TRBV5-5 and TRBJ1-2; D is ambiguous. Deletions cut 0 bases from V and 3 bases from J, with 9 bases between. CDR1 and CDR2 (germline): SGHKS, YYEKEE (reference sequence). The CDR3 covers 14 residues.

In regard to this clonotype: A much larger clone lies one base from this, so it may be a read error. The chain is built from TRBV4-1 and TRBJ2-1; a possible D gene is TRBD1 (5 bases). Trimming took 0 bases from V and 7 from J, leaving 16 bases between them. CDR1 and CDR2 (germline): MGHRA, YSYEKL. The CDR3 length is 16 residues. The CDR3 DNA reads TGCGCCAGCAGCCAAGAACCATGGTCAGGGAAGAATGAGCAGTTCTTC. This codes for CASSQEPWSGKNEQFF.